This TCR beta chain was identified during a study of CD8+ T cells in alopecia areata. Study results and caveats: Higher clonality than in normal scalp was seen in lesional scalp, especially alopecia totalis/universalis. Baseline CD8+ expansion's link to response remains uncertain, as there was one nonresponder.

Treatment given: oral pan-JAK inhibitor, 5-10 mg twice daily. V was pared by 5 bases and J by 4 bases, with 17 bases between. CDR3 length equals 15 residues. CDR1 is LNHDA, CDR2 SQIVND, per germline (reference sequence). This clone was detected only once. What it recognizes is unknown. RNA was extracted and reverse transcribed into cDNA as the sequencing template. TCRdb's copy holds only in-frame clones and misses some; the assay was immunoSEQ multiplex PCR. The table lists about 200,000 clones, about three fifths of them singletons. The source was CD4+ T cells sorted from blood, collected at week 24, from a patient treated with tofacitinib. The V gene is TRBV19, the J gene TRBJ1-2, with D tentatively TRBD1 (6 bases). This clonotype was sampled from a human donor with alopecia areata. CDR3 sequence reads: CASSATGPSPYGYTF. The CDR3 region has the DNA TGTGCCAGTAGTGCAACAGGGCCGTCTCCCTATGGCTACACCTTC.